This TCR beta chain was obtained from a study of blood T cell repertoires in COVID-19. As for the study in general: Both acute and convalescent COVID-19 samples were obtained from the United States, Italy and Spain.

The Seattle patients joined while their infection was active and were tracked longitudinally afterward. Methods used by the authors: Amplifying reference gene primers gave estimates of nucleated cell counts. The protocol was immunoSEQ multiplex PCR, while the TCRdb copy is restricted to in-frame clones and leaves out a portion. That table is the source of V, J and clone size, and D and trimming were worked out from the DNA. The table has approximately 200,000 clones, 84% seen once. Germline V lookup: CDR1 SGDLS, CDR2 YYNGEE. V shed 2 bases, J shed 7 bases, and the junction held 7 bases outside the gene matches. CDR3 length equals 15 residues.

Sequenced material: peripheral blood. The chain couples TRBV9 to TRBJ2-1, with 9 bases matching TRBD2. The receptor was derived from an elderly woman with COVID-19, enrolled during active disease. This chain's CDR3 is CASSVGGGAWNEQFF. The DNA for the CDR3 is TGTGCCAGCAGCGTCGGCGGGGGGGCCTGGAATGAGCAGTTCTTC.